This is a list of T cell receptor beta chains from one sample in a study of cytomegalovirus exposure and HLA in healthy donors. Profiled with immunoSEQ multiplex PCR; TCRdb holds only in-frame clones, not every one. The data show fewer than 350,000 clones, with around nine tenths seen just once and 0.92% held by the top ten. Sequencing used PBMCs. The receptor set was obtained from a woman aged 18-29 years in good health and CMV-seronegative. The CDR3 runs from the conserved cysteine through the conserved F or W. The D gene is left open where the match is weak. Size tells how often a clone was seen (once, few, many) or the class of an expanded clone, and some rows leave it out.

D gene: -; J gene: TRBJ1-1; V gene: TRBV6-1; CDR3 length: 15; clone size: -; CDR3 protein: CASSESVNGNTEAFF; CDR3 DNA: TGTGCCAGCAGTGAATCGGTGAATGGTAACACTGAAGCTTTCTTT
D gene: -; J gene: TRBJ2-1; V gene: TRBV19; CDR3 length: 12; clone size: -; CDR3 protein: CASSRVDNEQFF; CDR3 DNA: TGTGCCAGTAGCAGGGTGGACAATGAGCAGTTCTTC
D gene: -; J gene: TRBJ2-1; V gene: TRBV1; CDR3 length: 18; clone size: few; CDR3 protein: CTSSQDVSSERFRNEQFF; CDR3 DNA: TGCACCAGCAGCCAAGATGTTAGCTCGGAACGGTTCCGAAATGAGCAGTTCTTC
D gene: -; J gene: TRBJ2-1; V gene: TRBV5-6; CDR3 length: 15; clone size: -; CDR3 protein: CASSSDGSSYNEQFF; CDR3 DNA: TGTGCCAGCAGCTCGGACGGGAGCTCCTACAATGAGCAGTTCTTC
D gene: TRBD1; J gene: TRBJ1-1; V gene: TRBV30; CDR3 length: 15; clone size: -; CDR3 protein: CAWRDPGTGIFEAFF; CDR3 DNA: TGTGCCTGGAGAGATCCCGGGACAGGGATTTTTGAAGCTTTCTTT
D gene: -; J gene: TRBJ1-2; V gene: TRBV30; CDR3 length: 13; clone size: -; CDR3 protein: CAWSPQGFRGYTF; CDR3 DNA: TGTGCCTGGAGTCCCCAGGGCTTTCGTGGCTACACCTTC
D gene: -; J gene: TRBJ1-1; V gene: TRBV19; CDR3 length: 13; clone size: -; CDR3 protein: CASSKVSGTEAFF; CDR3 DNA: TGTGCCAGTAGTAAGGTTTCAGGCACTGAAGCTTTCTTT
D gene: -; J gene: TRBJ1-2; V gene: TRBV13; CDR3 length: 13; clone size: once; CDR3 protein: CASSLARIPGYTF; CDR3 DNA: TGTGCCAGCAGCTTAGCCAGGATACCTGGCTACACCTTC
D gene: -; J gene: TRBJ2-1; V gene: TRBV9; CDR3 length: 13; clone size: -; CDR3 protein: CASSVSGYNEQFF; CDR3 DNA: TGTGCCAGCAGCGTAAGCGGGTACAATGAGCAGTTCTTC
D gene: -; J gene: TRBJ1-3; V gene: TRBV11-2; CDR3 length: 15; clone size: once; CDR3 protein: CASSPKGGSGNTIYF; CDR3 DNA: TGTGCCAGCAGCCCAAAAGGGGGTTCTGGAAACACCATATATTTT
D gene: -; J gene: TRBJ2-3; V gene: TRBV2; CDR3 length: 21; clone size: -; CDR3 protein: CASSDPRPSDNGGTSTDTQYF; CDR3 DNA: TGTGCCAGCAGTGACCCACGACCCTCAGACAATGGGGGGACTAGCACAGATACGCAGTATTTT
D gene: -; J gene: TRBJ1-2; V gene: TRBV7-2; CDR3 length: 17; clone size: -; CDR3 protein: CASSFPQGLGGNYGYTF; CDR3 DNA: TGTGCCAGCAGCTTTCCGCAGGGGCTAGGGGGTAACTATGGCTACACCTTC
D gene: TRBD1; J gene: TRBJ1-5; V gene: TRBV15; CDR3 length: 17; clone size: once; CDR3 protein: CATSRDLGTGINQPQHF; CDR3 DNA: TGTGCCACCAGCAGAGACCTGGGGACAGGGATCAATCAGCCCCAGCATTTT
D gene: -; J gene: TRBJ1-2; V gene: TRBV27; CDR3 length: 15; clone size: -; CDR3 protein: CASSLVGDSPYGYTF; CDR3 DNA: TGTGCCAGCAGTTTGGTCGGGGATTCCCCCTATGGCTACACCTTC
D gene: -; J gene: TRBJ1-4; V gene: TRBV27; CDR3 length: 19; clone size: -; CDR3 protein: CASSSRKTGQRATNEKLFF; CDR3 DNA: TGTGCCAGCAGTTCTCGGAAGACAGGCCAGAGGGCAACTAATGAAAAACTGTTTTTT
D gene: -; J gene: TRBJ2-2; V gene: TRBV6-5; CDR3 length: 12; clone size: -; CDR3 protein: CASRSGTGELFF; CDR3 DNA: TGTGCCAGCAGGTCGGGCACCGGGGAGCTGTTTTTT
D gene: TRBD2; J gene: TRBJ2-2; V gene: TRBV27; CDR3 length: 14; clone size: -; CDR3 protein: CASSFSGGTGELFF; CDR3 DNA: TGTGCCAGCAGTTTCTCGGGGGGCACCGGGGAGCTGTTTTTT
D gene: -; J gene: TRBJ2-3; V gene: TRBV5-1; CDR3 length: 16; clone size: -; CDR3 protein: CASSLAASGSTDTQYF; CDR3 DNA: TGCGCCAGCAGCTTGGCCGCTTCGGGAAGCACAGATACGCAGTATTTT
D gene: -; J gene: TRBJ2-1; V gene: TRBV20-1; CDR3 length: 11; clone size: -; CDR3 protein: CSAPAGDEQFF; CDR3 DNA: TGCAGTGCCCCTGCCGGGGATGAGCAGTTCTTC
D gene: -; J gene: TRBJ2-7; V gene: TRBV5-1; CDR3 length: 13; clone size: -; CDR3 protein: CASSWDNSYEQYF; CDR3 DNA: TGCGCCAGCAGCTGGGACAACTCCTACGAGCAGTACTTC
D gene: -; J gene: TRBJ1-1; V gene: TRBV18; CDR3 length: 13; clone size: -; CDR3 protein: CASSPPGLPEAFF; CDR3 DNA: TGTGCCAGCTCACCACCGGGGCTACCTGAAGCTTTCTTT
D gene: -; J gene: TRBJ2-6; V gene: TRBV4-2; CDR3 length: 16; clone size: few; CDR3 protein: CASSPQQDSGANVLTF; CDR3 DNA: TGTGCCAGCAGCCCCCAACAGGACTCTGGGGCCAACGTCCTGACTTTC
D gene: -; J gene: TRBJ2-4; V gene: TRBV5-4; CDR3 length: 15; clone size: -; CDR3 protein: CASSLSGIAKNIQYF; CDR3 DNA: TGTGCCAGCAGCTTGTCGGGGATAGCCAAAAACATTCAGTACTTC
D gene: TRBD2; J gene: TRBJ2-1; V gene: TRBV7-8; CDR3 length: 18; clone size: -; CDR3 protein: CASSPGTSGWSSYNEQFF; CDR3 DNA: TGTGCCAGCAGCCCAGGGACTAGCGGATGGAGCTCCTACAATGAGCAGTTCTTC
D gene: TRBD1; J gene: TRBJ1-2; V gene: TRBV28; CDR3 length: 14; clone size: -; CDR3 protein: CASASQGANYGYTF; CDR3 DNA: TGTGCCAGCGCCTCACAGGGGGCAAACTATGGCTACACCTTC
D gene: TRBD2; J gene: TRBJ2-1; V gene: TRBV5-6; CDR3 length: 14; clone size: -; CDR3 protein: CASSTSGIYNEQFF; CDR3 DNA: TGTGCCAGCAGCACTAGCGGGATATACAATGAGCAGTTCTTC
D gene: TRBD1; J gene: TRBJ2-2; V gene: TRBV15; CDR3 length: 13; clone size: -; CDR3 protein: CATRDRLTGELFF; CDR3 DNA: TGTGCCACCCGGGACAGACTGACCGGGGAGCTGTTTTTT
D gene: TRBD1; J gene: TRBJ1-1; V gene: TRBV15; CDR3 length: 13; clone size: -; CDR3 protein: CATSSRQGAEAFF; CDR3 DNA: TGTGCCACCAGCTCCAGACAGGGGGCTGAAGCTTTCTTT
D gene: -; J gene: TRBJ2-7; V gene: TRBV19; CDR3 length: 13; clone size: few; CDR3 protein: CASSFGQGYEQYF; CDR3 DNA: TGTGCCAGTAGTTTCGGGCAGGGCTACGAGCAGTACTTC
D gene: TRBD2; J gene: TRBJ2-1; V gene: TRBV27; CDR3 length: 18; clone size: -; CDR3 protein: CASSLRGSASGRPNEQFF; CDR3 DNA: TGTGCCAGCAGTTTAAGGGGTTCGGCTAGCGGGAGGCCCAATGAGCAGTTCTTC
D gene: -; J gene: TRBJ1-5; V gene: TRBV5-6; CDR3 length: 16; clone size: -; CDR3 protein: CASSNGNGQFNQPQHF; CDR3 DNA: TGTGCCAGCAGCAACGGCAACGGACAGTTCAATCAGCCCCAGCATTTT